The TCR beta chain under discussion was sequenced for a study of response to subunit inactivated influenza vaccine. TCRdb called the RT-PCR reads again in MiXCR, with one record for every CDR3 protein. The sample contains 400,000 to 650,000 distinct CDR3 sequences, more than 7% of which appear only once. The germline gives CDR1 SQVTM, CDR2 ANQGSEA. The CDR3 runs 13 residues. V shed 6 bases and J 7 bases; nucleotides not matched to a gene: 9. In this sample, this clonotype turned up many times. This specimen consisted of PBMCs from blood, obtained less than 30 months after vaccination. The sequence was collected from a man between 50 and 69 years old who received an inactivated influenza vaccine. The chain couples TRBV29-1 to TRBJ2-7; TRBD2 matches 10 bases. The DNA of the CDR3 is TGCAGCGTGAAGCTAGCGGGAGTAAGAGAGCAGTACTTC. Translation gives CSVKLAGVREQYF.